The 8 T cell receptor beta chains reported below all come from one sample, sequenced in a study of breast tumors, draining lymph nodes, adjacent tissues. TCRdb called the multiplex PCR reads again in MiXCR, with one record for every CDR3 protein. The sample comprises some 38,000 distinct CDR3 sequences, just over 35% of which are singletons, and approximately 10% rests with the top ten. Specimen: breast tumor tissue. Source of these receptors: a female donor with breast cancer. Some clones in this sample may be carry-over from other donors' samples.

Turning to this clonotype: A junction boundary mismatches the germline segment, possibly from a read error. This rearrangement joins TRBV12-5 to TRBJ2-1; TRBD2 might be the D (6 bases). CDR1 and CDR2 from the germline V gene are LGHNT and FRNRAP. This CDR3 has 15 residues. The CDR3 DNA reads TGTGCTAGTGGCTTCACCGGGGGAAGTGGGAGTGAGCAGCTCTTC. Translation gives CASGFTGGSGSEQLF.

Within the sample, this clonotype is medium-sized (0.01 to 0.1%). The V gene is TRBV5-1, the J gene TRBJ1-6; 7 positions match TRBD1. The germline CDR1 and CDR2 sequences are SGHRS and YFSETQ. Trimming took 0 bases from V and 3 from J; bases not matched to a gene: 0. This CDR3 contains 15 residues. CDR3 in DNA: TGCGCCAGCAGCTTGGGGGACAGCTATAATTCACCCCTCCACTTT. This encodes CASSLGDSYNSPLHF.

This clonotype has a count of ten or more. CDR3 loop: CASSPPGQGAGNSPLHF. The CDR3 DNA reads as TGTGCCAGCAGCCCACCCGGACAGGGGGCGGGTAATTCACCCCTCCACTTT. V is TRBV5-6 and J is TRBJ1-6; 11 bases are shared with TRBD1. From germline, CDR1 is SGHDT and CDR2 YYEEEE. V shed 4 bases and J 6 bases; nucleotides not matched to a gene: 9. The CDR3 runs to 17 residues.

This clonotype was seen repeatedly, ten times or more. As DNA, the CDR3 is TGTGCCAGCAGCTCGGGACTCGGCGAGCAGTACTTC. This translates into CASSSGLGEQYF. The chain couples TRBV5-6 to TRBJ2-7; the D gene is possibly TRBD2 (6 bases). From germline, CDR1 is SGHDT and CDR2 YYEEEE. Trimming cost V 3 bases and J 6 bases, with 10 bases left between them. The CDR3 spans 12 residues.

This clonotype was observed many times. This sequence joins TRBV20-1 and TRBJ2-2; the match to TRBD2 covers 8 bases. Germline CDR1 is DFQATT and CDR2 is SNEGSKA (reference sequence). V lost 0 bases and J lost 0; bases outside the gene matches: 3. The CDR3 totals 16 residues. CDR3 sequence reads: CSARDSGAANTGELFF. Here the CDR3 DNA reads TGCAGTGCTAGAGATAGCGGGGCCGCGAACACCGGGGAGCTGTTTTTT.

The chain is built from TRBV30 and TRBJ1-4; TRBD1 agrees at 9 bases. This CDR3 is 14 amino acids long. Germline CDR1 and CDR2: GTSNPN and SVGIG (reference sequence). Trimming took 3 bases from V and 7 from J; bases not matched to a gene: 6. The CDR3 DNA sequence: TGTGCCTGGAGCCCCGGGACAGGGACTGAAAAACTGTTTTTT. It codes for CAWSPGTGTEKLFF. Drawing the rest from reference TRBV30 and TRBJ1-4, the complete variable domain is SQTIHQWPATLVQPVGSPLSLECTVEGTSNPNLYWYRQAAGRGLQLLFYSVGIGQISSEVPQNLSASRPQDRQFILSSKKLLLSDSGFYLCAWSPGTGTEKLFFGSGTQLSVL.

This clonotype was observed many times. The rearrangement links TRBV5-1 to TRBJ2-5, with D possibly called TRBD1 or TRBD2 (5 bases each). The CDR3 is 14 residues long. V was pared by 4 bases and J by 5 bases, with 15 bases between. Germline CDR1 SGHRS, CDR2 YFSETQ. The DNA of the CDR3 is TGCGCCAGCAGCCGGGGAGAGGGGTGGGAGACCCAGTACTTC. Encoded protein: CASSRGEGWETQYF.

This clonotype came up a few times. The V and J genes are TRBV2 and TRBJ1-1, with 10 positions matching TRBD1. Trimming took 5 bases from V and 3 from J; bases not matched to a gene: 9. Germline assignment: CDR1 SNHLY and CDR2 FYNNEI. This CDR3 region has 16 residues. The CDR3 coding sequence is TGTGCCAGCAGTTACGGACAGGGGGTGGGTCACACTGAAGCTTTCTTT. Its translation: CASSYGQGVGHTEAFF.